This T cell receptor (beta chain) was identified during a study of molecular identifiers for immune sequencing clone quantification. This clonotype was counted only a few times. Germline values: CDR1 SGHAT, CDR2 FQNNGV. This CDR3 is 16 amino acids long. Germline trimming cut 4 bases from V and 1 base from J; bases unmatched to any gene: 7. One entry per CDR3 protein, called by TCRdb with MiXCR from the PCR reads. The sample has under 600,000 distinct CDR3 sequences; about a quarter are singletons. The source of this sequence is a human donor in good health. Some libraries in this study had Jurkat cell RNA spiked in. The gene calls are TRBV11-2 and TRBJ2-1; 7 nucleotides agree with TRBD2. Material: naive CD8+ T cells from blood, with Jurkat cell RNA spiked in. Sample subset: FACS-sorted CD8+CD4-CCR7+CD45RA+ naive T cells. The CDR3 spells CASSSPSGESYNEQFF. The CDR3 nucleotides are TGTGCCAGCAGCTCCCCTAGCGGAGAATCCTACAATGAGCAGTTCTTC.